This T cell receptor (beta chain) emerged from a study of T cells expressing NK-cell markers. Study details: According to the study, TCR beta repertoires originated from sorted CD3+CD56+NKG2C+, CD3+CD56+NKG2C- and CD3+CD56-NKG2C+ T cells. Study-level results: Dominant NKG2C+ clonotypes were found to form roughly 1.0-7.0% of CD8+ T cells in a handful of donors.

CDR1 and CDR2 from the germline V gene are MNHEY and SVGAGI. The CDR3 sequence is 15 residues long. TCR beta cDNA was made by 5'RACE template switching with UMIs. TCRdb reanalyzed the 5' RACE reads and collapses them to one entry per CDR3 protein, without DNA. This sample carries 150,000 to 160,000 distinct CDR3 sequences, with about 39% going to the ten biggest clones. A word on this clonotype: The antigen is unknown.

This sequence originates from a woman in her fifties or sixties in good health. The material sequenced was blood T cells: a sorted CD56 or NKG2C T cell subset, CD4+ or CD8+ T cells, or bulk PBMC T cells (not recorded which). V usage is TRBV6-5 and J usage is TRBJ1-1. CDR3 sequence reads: CASSLNFLVNTEAFF.